The present TCR beta chain was sequenced within a study of PD-L1 blockade in urothelial cancer. On the study more broadly: After treatment start, blood was analyzed at 3 weeks (second dose) and at 6 weeks.

Only in-frame clones appear in the TCRdb table, and some are missing; sequencing was by immunoSEQ multiplex PCR. The table shows 35,000 to 40,000 clones, with more than 80% occurring only once. V lost 7 bases and J lost 5; bases outside the gene matches: 7. Per germline, CDR1 MDHEN and CDR2 SYDVKM. The CDR3 loop spans 13 amino acids. J is TRBJ1-2 and V is TRBV28; 7 bases align to TRBD1. The input for sequencing was PBMCs, taken around atezolizumab (anti-PD-L1) treatment. The TCR sequence derives from a man between 65 and 85 years old with urothelial cancer. This chain's CDR3 is CASTSGTAYGYTF. As DNA, the CDR3 is TGTGCCAGCACCTCAGGGACAGCTTATGGCTACACCTTC.